A single T cell receptor beta chain is shown here with its context. Its antigen remains unidentified. No base quality information exists; no much larger clone differs at one position. TCRbeta CDR3 regions were amplified from genomic DNA by means of the immunoSEQ Assay, a bias-controlled multiplex PCR. The paper's data handling went like this. The number of nucleated cells in each sample was estimated from the amplification of reference gene primers within the assay. To quantify the absolute abundance of each unique TCRbeta CDR3 rearrangement, sequence reads were collapsed and filtered. For each sample, productive Simpson clonality was calculated as the square root of Simpson's diversity index over productive rearrangements. TCRdb provides this immuneACCESS table in a form limited to in-frame rearrangements. Some clones are lacking; in checked studies, under half of them reflect an unresolved V gene, and why the rest are absent is not known. The DNA was the basis for D and trimming; V, J and clone size are from that table. The sample profile shows roughly 90,000 clones; roughly 78% of them were found once. Of the sample, about 9.4% falls within the top ten clones.

The collaborating institutions used their own protocols to collect whole blood in K2EDTA tubes. For TCRbeta analysis, collaborators shipped samples as frozen whole blood, isolated PBMCs, or DNA extracted from either of those sample types. CDR1 and CDR2, per the germline V gene, are SGHTA and FQGNSA. At the junction V is shortened by 0 bases and J by 3 bases; bases outside the gene matches: 7. Its CDR3 holds 17 amino acids, cysteine through phenylalanine. The entry retains the CDR3 DNA only, 51 bases that are in frame from base 1. This entry belongs to a study of blood T cell repertoires in COVID-19 (dated by TCRdb to 2020 to 2022). Describing the broader study: The collaborator samples originated in the United States, Italy and Spain and spanned the acute and convalescent phases of COVID-19. The prospective study material was composed of cDNA or gDNA derived from T cells, B-cell-depleted T cells, or PBMCs. Subjects who had been exposed to COVID-19, were actively infected with it, or had recovered from it provided the deeply sampled blood TCRbeta repertoires that made up the dataset. The repertoires were released in a freely available public database meant as a resource for research on the immune response to SARS-CoV-2. Samples came from the ongoing ImmuneRACE study (first 160 participants) plus 1,254 subjects from 6 global collaborators. Nearly every sample came with metadata listing a de-identified subject ID, COVID-19 status, age in years and sex. Where HLA class I and class II types were available, the types were taken from metadata supplied by the sample provider, not from assay-based typing. General study outcomes and caveats: Clinical and demographic metadata were provided uncurated, with the amount varying by source and participant.

The chain joins TRBV7-2 to TRBJ2-2, and TRBD1 matches 7 of the central bases. Sample: peripheral blood. The sequence was collected from a woman aged 70-85 years with acute or convalescent COVID-19. The CDR3 is CASSLAHPGGYTGELFF. The sequenced DNA: TGTGCCAGCAGCTTAGCGCATCCAGGGGGATACACCGGGGAGCTGTTTTTT.